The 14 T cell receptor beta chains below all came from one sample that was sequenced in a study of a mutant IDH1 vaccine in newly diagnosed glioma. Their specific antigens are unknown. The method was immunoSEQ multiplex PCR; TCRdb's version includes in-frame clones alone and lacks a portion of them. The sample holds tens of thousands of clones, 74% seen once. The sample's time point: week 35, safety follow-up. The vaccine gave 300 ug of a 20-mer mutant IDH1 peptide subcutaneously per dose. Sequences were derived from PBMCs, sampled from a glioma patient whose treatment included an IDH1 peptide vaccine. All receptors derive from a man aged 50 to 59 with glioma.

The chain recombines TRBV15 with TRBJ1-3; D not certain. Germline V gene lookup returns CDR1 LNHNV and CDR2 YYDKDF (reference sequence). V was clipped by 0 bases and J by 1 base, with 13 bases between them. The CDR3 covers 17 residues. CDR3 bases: TGTGCCACCAGCAGAGAGGAAGGTATGAGGTCTGGAAACACCATATATTTT. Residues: CATSREEGMRSGNTIYF.

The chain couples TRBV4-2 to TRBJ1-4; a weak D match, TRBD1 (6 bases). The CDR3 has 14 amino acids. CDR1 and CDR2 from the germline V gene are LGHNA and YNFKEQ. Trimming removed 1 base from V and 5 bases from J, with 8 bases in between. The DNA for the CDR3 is TGTGCCAGCAGCCAAGTAGGGGGGAATGAAAAACTGTTTTTT. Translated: CASSQVGGNEKLFF.

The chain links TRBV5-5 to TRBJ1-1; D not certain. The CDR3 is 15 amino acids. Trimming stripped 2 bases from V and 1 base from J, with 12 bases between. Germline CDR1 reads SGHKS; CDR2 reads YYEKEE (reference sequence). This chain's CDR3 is CASSLRTGGNTEAFF. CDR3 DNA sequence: TGTGCCAGCAGCTTACGCACTGGAGGGAACACTGAAGCTTTCTTT.

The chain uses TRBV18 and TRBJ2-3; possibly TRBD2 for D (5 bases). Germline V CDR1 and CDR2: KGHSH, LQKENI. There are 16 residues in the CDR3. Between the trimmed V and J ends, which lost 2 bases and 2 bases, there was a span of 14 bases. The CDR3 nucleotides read TGTGCCAGCTCACCAAGAAGAAGCGGTCACACAGATACGCAGTATTTT. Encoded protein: CASSPRRSGHTDTQYF.

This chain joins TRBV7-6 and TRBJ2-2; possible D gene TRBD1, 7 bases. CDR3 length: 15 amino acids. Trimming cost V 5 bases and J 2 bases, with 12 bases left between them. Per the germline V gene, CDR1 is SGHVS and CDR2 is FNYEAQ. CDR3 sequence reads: CASSRGTDNTGELFF. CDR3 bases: TGTGCCAGCAGCCGGGGGACAGATAACACCGGGGAGCTGTTTTTT.

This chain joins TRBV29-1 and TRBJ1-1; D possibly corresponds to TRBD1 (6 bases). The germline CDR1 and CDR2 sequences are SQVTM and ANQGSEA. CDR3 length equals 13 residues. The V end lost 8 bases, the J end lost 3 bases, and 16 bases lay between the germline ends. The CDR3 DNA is TGCAGCCCCCAGTTGGGGGCGGACACTGAAGCTTTCTTT. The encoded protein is CSPQLGADTEAFF. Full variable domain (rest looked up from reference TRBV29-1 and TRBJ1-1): SAVISQKPSRDICQRGTSLTIQCQVDSQVTMMFWYRQQPGQSLTLIATANQGSEATYESGFVIDKFPISRPNLTFSTLTVSNMSPEDSSIYLCSPQLGADTEAFFGQGTRLTVV.

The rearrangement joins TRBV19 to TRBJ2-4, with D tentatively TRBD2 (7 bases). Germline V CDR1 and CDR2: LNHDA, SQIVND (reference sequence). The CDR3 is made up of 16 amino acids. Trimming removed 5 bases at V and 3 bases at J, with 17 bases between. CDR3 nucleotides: TGTGCCAGTAGTGCTTATATAGGGGGGGTCAAAAACATTCAGTACTTC. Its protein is CASSAYIGGVKNIQYF.

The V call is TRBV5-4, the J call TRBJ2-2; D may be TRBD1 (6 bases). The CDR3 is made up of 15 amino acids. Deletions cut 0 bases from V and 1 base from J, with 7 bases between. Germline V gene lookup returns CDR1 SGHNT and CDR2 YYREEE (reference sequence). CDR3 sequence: CASSLGGGNTGELFF. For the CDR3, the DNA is TGTGCCAGCAGCTTGGGAGGGGGGAACACCGGGGAGCTGTTTTTT.

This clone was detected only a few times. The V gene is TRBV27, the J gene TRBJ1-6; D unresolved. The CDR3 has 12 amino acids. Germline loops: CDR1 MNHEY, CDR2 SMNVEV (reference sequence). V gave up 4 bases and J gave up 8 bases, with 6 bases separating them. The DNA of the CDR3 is TGTGCCAGCAGTTCCGGGGATTCACCCCTCCACTTT. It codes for CASSSGDSPLHF.

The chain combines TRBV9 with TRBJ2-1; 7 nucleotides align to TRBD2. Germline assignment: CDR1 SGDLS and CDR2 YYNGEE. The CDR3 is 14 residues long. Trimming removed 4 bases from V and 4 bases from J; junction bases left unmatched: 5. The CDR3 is CASSPWGGYNEQFF. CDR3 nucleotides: TGTGCCAGCAGCCCCTGGGGGGGGTACAATGAGCAGTTCTTC.

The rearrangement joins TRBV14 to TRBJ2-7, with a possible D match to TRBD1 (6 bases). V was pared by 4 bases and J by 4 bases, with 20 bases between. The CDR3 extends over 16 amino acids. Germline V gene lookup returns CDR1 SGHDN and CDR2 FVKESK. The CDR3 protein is CASSPTVGTQQYEQYF. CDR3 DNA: TGTGCCAGCAGCCCCACTGTCGGGACACAACAATACGAGCAGTACTTC.

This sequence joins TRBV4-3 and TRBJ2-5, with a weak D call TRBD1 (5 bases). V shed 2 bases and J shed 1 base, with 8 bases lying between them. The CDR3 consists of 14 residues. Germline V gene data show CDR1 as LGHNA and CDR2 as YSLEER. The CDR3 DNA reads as TGCGCCAGCAGCCAACAGGGTTCCCAAGAGACCCAGTACTTC. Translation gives CASSQQGSQETQYF.

CDR3 amino acids: CAISPGGADTQYF. DNA of the CDR3: TGTGCCATCAGTCCCGGGGGGGCAGATACGCAGTATTTT. The V gene is TRBV10-3, the J gene TRBJ2-3, with 8 bases lining up with TRBD2. Trimming took 5 bases from V and 4 from J; bases not matched to a gene: 2. The CDR3 contains 13 residues. CDR1 and CDR2 (germline): ENHRY, SYGVKD.

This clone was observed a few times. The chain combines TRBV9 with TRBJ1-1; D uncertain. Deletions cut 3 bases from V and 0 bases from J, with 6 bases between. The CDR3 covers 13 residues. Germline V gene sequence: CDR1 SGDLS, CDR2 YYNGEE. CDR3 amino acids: CASSASLNTEAFF. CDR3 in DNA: TGTGCCAGCAGCGCTTCATTGAACACTGAAGCTTTCTTT. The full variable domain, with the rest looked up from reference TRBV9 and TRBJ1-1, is DSGVTQTPKHLITATGQRVTLRCSPRSGDLSVYWYQQSLDQGLQFLIQYYNGEERAKGNILERFSAQQFPDLHSELNLSSLELGDSALYFCASSASLNTEAFFGQGTRLTVV.